This T cell receptor (beta chain) was observed in a study of PD-1 blockade in classical Hodgkin lymphoma. With regard to this clone: What it binds is unknown.

Findings and caveats of the study: In newly diagnosed patients, baseline TCR diversity was reportedly below that of healthy donors. Although disease activity or prior therapy may be involved, causes of the repertoire differences remain undefined.

Indicated time point: newly diagnosed, previously untreated cHL patient sample. Comparison samples consisted of PBMCs from newly diagnosed, untreated classical Hodgkin lymphoma. The table came from immunoSEQ multiplex PCR; TCRdb's copy has only in-frame clones and leaves some out. The profile covers roughly 70,000 clones, with over 90% appearing a single time and 2% to 3% taken by the ten largest. The receptor's source is a human donor with classical Hodgkin lymphoma. The sequenced sample was peripheral blood mononuclear cells (PBMCs).

The DNA of the CDR3 is TGTGCCAGCAACGACTGGGGGTCAACCTACAATGAGCAGTTCTTC. Protein sequence: CASNDWGSTYNEQFF. The V call is TRBV7-6, the J call TRBJ2-1; the D gene could be TRBD1 or TRBD2 (5 bases each). The V end was cut by 7 bases, the J end by 2 bases, with 15 bases between. CDR3 size: 15 residues. Germline assignment: CDR1 SGHVS and CDR2 FNYEAQ.